These 3 T cell receptor beta chains came from one sample sequenced in a study of OX40 agonist ivuxolimab in advanced cancers. Assay: immunoSEQ multiplex PCR; the TCRdb copy retains only in-frame clones and omits some. The sample has tens of thousands of clones, about 80% seen once. The specimen was CD4+ or CD8+ T cells sorted from blood, collected in a trial of the OX40 agonist ivuxolimab. These TCRs come from an adult with an advanced solid tumor such as melanoma, head and neck, liver or kidney cancer.

This clone showed up just once. J is TRBJ2-2 and V is TRBV25-1; D is uncertain. Looked up from germline, CDR1 is MGHDK and CDR2 is SYGVNS. The CDR3 runs 12 residues. V lost 7 bases to trimming and J lost 8 bases, with 11 bases between them. The CDR3 protein is CASIAVWGELFF. The DNA of the CDR3 is TGTGCCAGCATTGCGGTTTGGGGGGAGCTGTTTTTT.

This sequence joins TRBV7-9 and TRBJ1-3; TRBD1 aligns across 8 bases. The germline CDR1 and CDR2 sequences are SEHNR and FQNEAQ (reference sequence). Losses at the gene ends were 1 base for V and 4 bases for J; bases not matched to a gene: 3. The CDR3 is 15 amino acids. The CDR3 reads CASSLGRGRGNTIYF. The CDR3 bases are TGTGCCAGCAGCTTAGGCAGGGGGCGAGGAAACACCATATATTTT.

This chain links TRBV9 with TRBJ2-7, with D possibly matching TRBD2 (5 bases). Germline-derived CDR1 and CDR2 are SGDLS and YYNGEE. CDR3 size: 17 residues. V gave up 4 bases and J gave up 2 bases, with 22 bases separating them. CDR3 region: CASSPSVGQRGTYEQYF. The CDR3 DNA sequence: TGTGCCAGCAGCCCTTCGGTTGGCCAGAGAGGGACCTACGAGCAGTACTTC.